This TCR beta chain was documented in a study of T cell responses to AZD1222 COVID-19 vaccine. Study-wide context: Second doses were pooled across both intervals (about 4 or about 12 weeks).

This CDR3 has 15 residues. The V gene lost 2 bases and the J gene lost 8 bases, with 16 bases spanning the gap. CDR1 and CDR2 from the germline V gene are MDHEN and SYDVKM. Assay: immunoSEQ multiplex PCR; the TCRdb copy retains only in-frame clones and omits some. The sample contains 85,000 to 130,000 clones, roughly 89% of which appear only once. The starting material was peripheral blood, obtained on day 0 of AZD1222 vaccination. The clonotype comes from an adult in good health. The rearrangement links TRBV28 to TRBJ1-5; D is unresolved. In DNA, the CDR3 is TGTGCCAGCAGTTTAGCTCAACTTGAGGCCAAGCCCCAGCATTTT. This codes for CASSLAQLEAKPQHF.